One sample yielded the 17 T cell receptor beta chains listed below, sequenced in a study of identical twins. TCRdb used MiXCR to reprocess the 5' RACE reads, holding one entry per CDR3 protein. Of around 250,000 distinct CDR3 sequences listed, about 12% are singletons. The sample was also reused in another study, on yellow fever vaccine responses in identical twins.

Sequencing used memory (CD45RO+) T cells sorted from blood. These receptor sequences come from a woman between 18 and 30 years old in good health.

This clonotype was seen more than once but under ten times. This chain links TRBV27 with TRBJ2-3; D unclear. The CDR3 is 12 residues long. V lost 2 bases and J 7 bases, leaving 7 bases between the germline ends. CDR1 and CDR2 from the germline V gene are MNHEY and SMNVEV (reference sequence). Here the CDR3 reads CASSLGRHTQYF. For the CDR3, the DNA is TGTGCCAGCAGTTTAGGGCGGCATACGCAGTATTTT.

The rearrangement joins TRBV18 to TRBJ2-3; D gene unclear. Germline V gives CDR1 KGHSH, CDR2 LQKENI. Trimming removed 1 base at V and 1 base at J, with 9 bases between. The CDR3 spans 15 residues. The CDR3 protein is CASSPRWKGTDTQYF. In DNA, the CDR3 is TGTGCCAGCTCACCACGGTGGAAGGGCACAGATACGCAGTATTTT.

The V and J genes are TRBV28 and TRBJ2-7, with 7 bases identical to TRBD2. The CDR3 totals 13 residues. V trimming: 8 bases; J trimming: 6 bases; junction bases outside the gene matches: 10. Germline V gene sequence: CDR1 MDHEN, CDR2 SYDVKM. Here the CDR3 reads CASVQRDLFEQYF. The CDR3 coding sequence is TGTGCCAGCGTCCAGCGGGATCTTTTCGAGCAGTACTTC.

The CDR3 loop is CSVEGGPGNEQYF. The CDR3 DNA reads TGCAGCGTTGAAGGCGGGCCAGGGAACGAGCAGTACTTC. The rearrangement uses TRBV29-1 and TRBJ2-7, with D possibly being TRBD1 or TRBD2 (5 bases each). The CDR3 sequence is 13 residues long. Germline V CDR1 and CDR2: SQVTM, ANQGSEA. V was clipped by 1 base and J by 5 bases, with 12 bases between them.

This clonotype was recorded many times. This chain links TRBV6-1 with TRBJ2-7; TRBD2 might be the D (6 bases). The CDR3 consists of 14 residues. Between the trimmed V and J ends, which lost 6 bases and 4 bases, there was a span of 16 bases. The V gene's germline CDR1 is MNHNS and CDR2 SASEGT. The CDR3 nucleotides are TGTGCCAGCAGCCCCGGGGGTAACCGTTACGAGCAGTACTTC. As protein: CASSPGGNRYEQYF.

This clonotype was detected ten times or more. The chain employs TRBV5-1 and TRBJ2-2; no clear D gene. V shed 2 bases and J shed 9 bases, with 8 bases lying between them. Germline V gene lookup returns CDR1 SGHRS and CDR2 YFSETQ. This CDR3 region has 12 residues. Here the CDR3 DNA reads TGCGCCAGCAGCTTAGGAACCCGGGAGCTGTTTTTT. Amino acids: CASSLGTRELFF. Using reference TRBV5-1 and TRBJ2-2 for the parts outside the CDR3, the full variable domain is KAGVTQTPRYLIKTRGQQVTLSCSPISGHRSVSWYQQTPGQGLQFLFEYFSETQRNKGNFPGRFSGRQFSNSRSEMNVSTLELGDSALYLCASSLGTRELFFGEGSRLTVL.

Only a few counts were recorded for this clonotype. The chain carries TRBV2 and TRBJ2-7, with D unresolved. Germline V gene lookup returns CDR1 SNHLY and CDR2 FYNNEI. Between the trimmed V and J ends, which lost 5 bases and 2 bases, there was a span of 7 bases. This CDR3 is 12 amino acids long. CDR3 sequence: CASSFDPYEQYF. The CDR3 bases are TGTGCCAGCAGTTTCGACCCCTACGAGCAGTACTTC.

J is TRBJ1-5 and V is TRBV12-3 or TRBV12-4; the D gene is possibly TRBD1 (5 bases). Trimming removed 9 bases at V and 1 base at J, with 13 bases between. The CDR3 is 14 residues long. CDR3 coding DNA: TGTGCCAGTGGGGCCCCGTTCAGCAATCAGCCCCAGCATTTT. It is translated as CASGAPFSNQPQHF.

Ten or more counts support this clonotype. The rearrangement links TRBV4-1 to TRBJ2-2; 10 bases match TRBD1. The CDR3 sequence is 14 residues long. The V gene's germline CDR1 is MGHRA and CDR2 YSYEKL. The trim removed 4 bases at V and 5 bases at J, leaving 1 base unmatched. In DNA form, the CDR3 reads TGCGCCAGCAGCCGGACAGGGGGTACCGGGGAGCTGTTTTTT. Amino acids: CASSRTGGTGELFF.

This clonotype was seen more than once but under ten times. The rearrangement links TRBV4-2 to TRBJ2-2; D possibly corresponds to TRBD1 (7 bases). Germline CDR1 LGHNA, CDR2 YNFKEQ. V lost 5 bases to trimming and J lost 0 bases, with 13 bases between them. The CDR3 covers 16 residues. For the CDR3, the DNA is TGTGCCAGCAGCGGAGGGGGCACAACGAACACCGGGGAGCTGTTTTTT. Translating it yields CASSGGGTTNTGELFF.

This clonotype was observed a handful of times. This chain joins TRBV29-1 and TRBJ2-5; 7 bases align to TRBD2. V gave up 6 bases and J gave up 2 bases; unmatched junction bases: 15. The CDR3 contains 16 residues. The germline V gene encodes CDR1 SQVTM and CDR2 ANQGSEA. CDR3 region: CSVDPAGSHLQETQYF. The CDR3 region has the DNA TGCAGCGTCGATCCAGCGGGAAGCCATCTACAAGAGACCCAGTACTTC. The entire variable domain, with the rest obtained from reference TRBV29-1 and TRBJ2-5, is as follows: SAVISQKPSRDICQRGTSLTIQCQVDSQVTMMFWYRQQPGQSLTLIATANQGSEATYESGFVIDKFPISRPNLTFSTLTVSNMSPEDSSIYLCSVDPAGSHLQETQYFGPGTRLLVL.

The rearrangement joins TRBV7-9 to TRBJ2-3; 7 nucleotides align to TRBD2. The CDR3 runs to 14 residues. The V gene end was trimmed by 1 base and the J gene end by 10 bases; junction bases not matched to a gene: 8. The V gene's germline CDR1 is SEHNR and CDR2 FQNEAQ (reference sequence). CDR3: CASSLVGSGGSQYF. CDR3 bases: TGTGCCAGCAGCTTAGTGGGGTCGGGAGGATCGCAGTATTTT.

This clonotype was seen a few times. The chain carries TRBV7-2 and TRBJ2-1, with D possibly matching TRBD2 (5 bases). This CDR3 contains 12 residues. The V gene lost 4 bases and the J gene lost 9 bases, with 10 bases spanning the gap. Per the germline V gene, CDR1 is SGHTA and CDR2 is FQGNSA. CDR3 protein: CASSSARGEQFF. The CDR3 DNA reads TGTGCCAGCAGCTCCGCTCGGGGTGAGCAGTTCTTC.

This clonotype was counted many times. One end of the junction does not line up with germline, which may come from a read error. The rearrangement joins TRBV6-1 to TRBJ2-7; maybe TRBD2 (6 bases). The germline gives CDR1 MNHNS, CDR2 SASEGT. The length of the CDR3 is 13 residues. Written as DNA, the CDR3 is TGCGCCAGCAGCCGGGAGAGCTCCTACGAGCAGTACTTC. Translated, it gives CASSRESSYEQYF.

This clonotype was observed a handful of times. The chain couples TRBV7-3 to TRBJ1-2, with D possibly being TRBD1 (5 bases). Germline values: CDR1 SGHTA, CDR2 FQGTGA. V dropped 2 bases and J dropped 8 bases, with 12 bases sitting between them. The CDR3 runs to 13 residues. The CDR3 region is CASSLSGGSGYTF. The DNA of the CDR3 is TGTGCCAGCAGCTTATCCGGGGGGAGCGGCTACACCTTC.

This clonotype was detected ten times or more. The V gene is TRBV20-1, the J gene TRBJ2-7; D possibly corresponds to TRBD2 (6 bases). The CDR3 length is 14 residues. Per germline, CDR1 DFQATT and CDR2 SNEGSKA (reference sequence). The V gene lost 2 bases and the J gene lost 1 base, with 12 bases spanning the gap. This CDR3 is CSARSPTSSYEQYF. CDR3 in DNA: TGCAGTGCTAGATCCCCGACTAGTTCCTACGAGCAGTACTTC.

V usage is TRBV5-1 and J usage is TRBJ2-3; no clear D. V lost 6 bases, J lost 2 bases, and 10 bases lay in between. The germline V gene encodes CDR1 SGHRS and CDR2 YFSETQ. The CDR3 runs to 13 residues. For the CDR3, the DNA is TGCGCCAGCAATGGGTGGTCCACAGATACGCAGTATTTT. Translated, it gives CASNGWSTDTQYF. The whole variable domain, remainder taken from reference TRBV5-1 and TRBJ2-3, is KAGVTQTPRYLIKTRGQQVTLSCSPISGHRSVSWYQQTPGQGLQFLFEYFSETQRNKGNFPGRFSGRQFSNSRSEMNVSTLELGDSALYLCASNGWSTDTQYFGPGTRLTVL.